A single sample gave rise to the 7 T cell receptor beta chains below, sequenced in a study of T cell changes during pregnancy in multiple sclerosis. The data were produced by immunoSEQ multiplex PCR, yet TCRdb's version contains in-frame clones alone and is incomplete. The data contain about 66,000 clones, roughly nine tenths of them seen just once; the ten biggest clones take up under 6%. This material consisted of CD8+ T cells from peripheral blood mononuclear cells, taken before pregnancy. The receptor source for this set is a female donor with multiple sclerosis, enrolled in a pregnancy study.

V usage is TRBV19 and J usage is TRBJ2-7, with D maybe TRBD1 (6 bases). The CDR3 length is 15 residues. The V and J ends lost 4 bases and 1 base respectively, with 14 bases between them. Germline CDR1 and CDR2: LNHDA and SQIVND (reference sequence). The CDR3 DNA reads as TGTGCCAGTAGTAGAAGACAGGCACCGTCCTACGAGCAGTACTTC. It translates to CASSRRQAPSYEQYF.

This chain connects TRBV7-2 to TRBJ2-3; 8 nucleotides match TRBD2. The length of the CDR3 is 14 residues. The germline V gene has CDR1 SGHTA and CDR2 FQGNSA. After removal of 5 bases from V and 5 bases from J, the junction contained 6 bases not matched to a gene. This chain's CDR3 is CASSTSGSGDTQYF. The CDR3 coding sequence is TGTGCCAGCAGCACTAGCGGCTCAGGAGATACGCAGTATTTT.

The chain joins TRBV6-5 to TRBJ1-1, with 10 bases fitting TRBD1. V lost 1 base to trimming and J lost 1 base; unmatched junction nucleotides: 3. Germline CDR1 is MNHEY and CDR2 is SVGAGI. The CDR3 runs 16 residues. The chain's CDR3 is CASSYLGQGSNTEAFF. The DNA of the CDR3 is TGTGCCAGCAGTTACTTGGGACAGGGGTCGAACACTGAAGCTTTCTTT.

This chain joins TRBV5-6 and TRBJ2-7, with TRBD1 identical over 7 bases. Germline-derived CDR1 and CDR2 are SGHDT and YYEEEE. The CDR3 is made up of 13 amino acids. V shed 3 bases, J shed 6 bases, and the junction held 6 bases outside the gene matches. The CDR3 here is CASSSTGSGEQYF. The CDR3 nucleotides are TGTGCCAGCAGCTCGACAGGGTCTGGCGAGCAGTACTTC.

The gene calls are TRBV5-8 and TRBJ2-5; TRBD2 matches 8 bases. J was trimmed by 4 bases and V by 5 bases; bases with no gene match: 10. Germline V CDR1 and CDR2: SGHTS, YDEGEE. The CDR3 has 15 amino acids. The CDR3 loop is CASREGLVGGETQYF. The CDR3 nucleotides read TGTGCCAGCAGGGAGGGACTAGTCGGGGGAGAGACCCAGTACTTC.

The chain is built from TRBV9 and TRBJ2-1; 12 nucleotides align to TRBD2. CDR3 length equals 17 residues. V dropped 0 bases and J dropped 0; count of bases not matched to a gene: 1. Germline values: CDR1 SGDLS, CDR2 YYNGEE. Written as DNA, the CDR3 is TGTGCCAGCAGCGTAGGACTAGCGGGGGACTCCTACAATGAGCAGTTCTTC. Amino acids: CASSVGLAGDSYNEQFF.

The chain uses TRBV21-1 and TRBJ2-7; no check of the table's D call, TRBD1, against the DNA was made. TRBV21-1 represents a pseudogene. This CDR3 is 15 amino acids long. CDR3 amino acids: CASSKGQVLTYEQYF. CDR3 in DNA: TGTGCCAGCAGCAAAGGACAGGTCCTTACCTACGAGCAGTACTTC.